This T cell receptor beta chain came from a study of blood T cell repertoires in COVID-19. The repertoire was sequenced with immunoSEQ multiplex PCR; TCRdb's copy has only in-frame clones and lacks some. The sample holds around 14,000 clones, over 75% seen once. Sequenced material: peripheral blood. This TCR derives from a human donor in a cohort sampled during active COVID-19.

The CDR3 coding sequence is TGTGCCAGCAGCCGGGCAGCTACGGGAGCCTACGAGCAGTACTTC. Its translation: CASSRAATGAYEQYF. The rearrangement uses TRBV5-4 and TRBJ2-7; D is perhaps TRBD2 (6 bases). This CDR3 comprises 15 residues. Looked up from germline, CDR1 is SGHNT and CDR2 is YYREEE (reference sequence). The V end was cut by 4 bases, the J end by 2 bases, with 16 bases between.